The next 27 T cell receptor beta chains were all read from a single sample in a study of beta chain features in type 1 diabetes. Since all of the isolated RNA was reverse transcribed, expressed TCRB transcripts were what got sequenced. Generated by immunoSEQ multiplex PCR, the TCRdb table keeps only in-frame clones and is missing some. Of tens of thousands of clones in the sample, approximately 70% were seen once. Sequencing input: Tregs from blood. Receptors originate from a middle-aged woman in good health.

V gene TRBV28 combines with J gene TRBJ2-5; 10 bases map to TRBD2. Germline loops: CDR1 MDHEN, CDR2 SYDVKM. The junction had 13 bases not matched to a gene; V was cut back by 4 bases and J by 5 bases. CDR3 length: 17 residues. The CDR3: CASSSLSGGRLVETQYF. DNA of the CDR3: TGTGCCAGCAGTTCCCTTAGCGGGGGGCGCCTTGTGGAGACCCAGTACTTC. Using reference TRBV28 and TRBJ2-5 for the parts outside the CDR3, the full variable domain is DVKVTQSSRYLVKRTGEKVFLECVQDMDHENMFWYRQDPGLGLRLIYFSYDVKMKEKGDIPEGYSVSREKKERFSLILESASTNQTSMYLCASSSLSGGRLVETQYFGPGTRLLVL.

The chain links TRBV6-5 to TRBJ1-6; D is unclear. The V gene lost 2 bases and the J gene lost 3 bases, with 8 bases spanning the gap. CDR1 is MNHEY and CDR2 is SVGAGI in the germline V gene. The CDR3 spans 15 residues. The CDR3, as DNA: TGTGCCAGCAGTTACCGCGGCTACTATAATTCACCCCTCCACTTT. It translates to CASSYRGYYNSPLHF.

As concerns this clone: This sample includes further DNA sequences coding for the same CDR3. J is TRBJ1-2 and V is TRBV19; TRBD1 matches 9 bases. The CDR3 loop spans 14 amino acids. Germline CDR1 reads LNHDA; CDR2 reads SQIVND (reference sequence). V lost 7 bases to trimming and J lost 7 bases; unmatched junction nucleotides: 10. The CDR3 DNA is TGTGCCAGTACCTCCTCCGGGACAGGGTCTGGCTACACCTTC. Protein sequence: CASTSSGTGSGYTF. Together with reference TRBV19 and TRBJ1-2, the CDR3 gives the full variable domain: DGGITQSPKYLFRKEGQNVTLSCEQNLNHDAMYWYRQDPGQGLRLIYYSQIVNDFQKGDIAEGYSVSREKKESFPLTVTSAQKNPTAFYLCASTSSGTGSGYTFGSGTRLTVV.

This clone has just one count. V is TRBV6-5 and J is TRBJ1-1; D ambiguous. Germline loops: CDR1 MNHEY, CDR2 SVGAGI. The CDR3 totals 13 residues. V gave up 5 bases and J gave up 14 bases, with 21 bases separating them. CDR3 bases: TGTGCCAGCAGTGAACGAGCGGGCCTGGGAGGATTCTTT. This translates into CASSERAGLGGFF.

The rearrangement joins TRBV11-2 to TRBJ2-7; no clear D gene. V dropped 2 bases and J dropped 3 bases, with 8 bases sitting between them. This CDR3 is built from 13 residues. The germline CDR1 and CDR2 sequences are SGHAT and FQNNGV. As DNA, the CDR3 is TGTGCCAGCAGCTTAAACTCGCTCTACGAGCAGTACTTC. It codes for CASSLNSLYEQYF.

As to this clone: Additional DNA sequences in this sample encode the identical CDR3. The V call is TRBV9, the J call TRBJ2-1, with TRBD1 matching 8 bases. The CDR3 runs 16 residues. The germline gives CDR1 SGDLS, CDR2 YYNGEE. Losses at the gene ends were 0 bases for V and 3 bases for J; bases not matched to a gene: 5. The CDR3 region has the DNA TGTGCCAGCAGCGTAGTGTGGACAGGGCTCTACAATGAGCAGTTCTTC. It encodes CASSVVWTGLYNEQFF.

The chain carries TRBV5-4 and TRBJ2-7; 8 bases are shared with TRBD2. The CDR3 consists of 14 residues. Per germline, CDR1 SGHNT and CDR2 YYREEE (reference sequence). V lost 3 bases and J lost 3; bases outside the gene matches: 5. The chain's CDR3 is CASSSGGAGYEQYF. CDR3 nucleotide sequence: TGTGCCAGCAGCTCCGGGGGGGCAGGCTACGAGCAGTACTTC.

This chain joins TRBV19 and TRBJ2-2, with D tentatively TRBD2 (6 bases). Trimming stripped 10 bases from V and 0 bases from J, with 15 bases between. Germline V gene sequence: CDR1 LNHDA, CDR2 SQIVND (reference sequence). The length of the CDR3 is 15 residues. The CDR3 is CATQTTGANTGELFF. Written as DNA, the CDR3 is TGTGCCACCCAAACGACGGGAGCGAACACCGGGGAGCTGTTTTTT.

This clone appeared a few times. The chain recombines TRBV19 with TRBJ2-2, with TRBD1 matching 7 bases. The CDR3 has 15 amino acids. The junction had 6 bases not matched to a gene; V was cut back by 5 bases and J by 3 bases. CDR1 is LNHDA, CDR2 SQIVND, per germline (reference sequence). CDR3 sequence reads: CASSFRQGDTGELFF. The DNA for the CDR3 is TGTGCCAGTAGTTTCCGACAGGGAGACACCGGGGAGCTGTTTTTT.

The CDR3 region is CASSRPGQGLDGYTF. The DNA of the CDR3 is TGTGCCAGTAGTCGGCCGGGACAGGGATTAGATGGCTACACCTTC. The chain uses TRBV19 and TRBJ1-2; 9 bases are shared with TRBD1. Germline V CDR1 and CDR2: LNHDA, SQIVND (reference sequence). The CDR3 is 15 residues long. Trimming removed 5 bases from V and 6 bases from J; junction bases left unmatched: 10.

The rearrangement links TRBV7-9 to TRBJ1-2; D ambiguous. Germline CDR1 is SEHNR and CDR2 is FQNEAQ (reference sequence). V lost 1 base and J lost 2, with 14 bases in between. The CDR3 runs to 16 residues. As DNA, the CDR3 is TGTGCCAGCAGCTTAGGGGTCCAGGCAGCAAACTATGGCTACACCTTC. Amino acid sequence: CASSLGVQAANYGYTF.

Here the CDR3 DNA reads TGTGCCAGCTCGGGGGGACTAATCAATGAGCAGTTCTTC. Translation: CASSGGLINEQFF. The rearrangement joins TRBV2 to TRBJ2-1, with TRBD2 identical over 7 bases. CDR3 size: 13 residues. Per the germline V gene, CDR1 is SNHLY and CDR2 is FYNNEI. The V segment lost 8 bases and the J segment 6 bases; nucleotides outside the gene matches: 7.

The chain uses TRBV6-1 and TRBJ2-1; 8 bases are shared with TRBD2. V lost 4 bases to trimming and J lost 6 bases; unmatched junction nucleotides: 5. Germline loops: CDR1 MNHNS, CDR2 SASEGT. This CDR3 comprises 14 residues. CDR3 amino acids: CASSGGTSGNEQFF. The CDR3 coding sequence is TGTGCCAGCAGTGGGGGGACTAGTGGCAATGAGCAGTTCTTC.

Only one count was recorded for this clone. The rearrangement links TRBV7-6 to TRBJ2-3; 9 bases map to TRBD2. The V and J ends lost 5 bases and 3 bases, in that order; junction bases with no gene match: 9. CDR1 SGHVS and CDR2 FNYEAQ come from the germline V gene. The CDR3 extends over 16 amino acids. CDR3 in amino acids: CASSLLAGAGTDTQYF. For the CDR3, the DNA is TGTGCCAGCAGCCTTTTAGCGGGGGCCGGGACAGATACGCAGTATTTT.

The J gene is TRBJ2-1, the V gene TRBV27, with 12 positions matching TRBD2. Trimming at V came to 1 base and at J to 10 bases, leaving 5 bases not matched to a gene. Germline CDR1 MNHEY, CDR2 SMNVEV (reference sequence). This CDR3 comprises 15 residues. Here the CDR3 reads CASSLLGTSGGEQFF. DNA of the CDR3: TGTGCCAGCAGTTTATTGGGAACTAGCGGGGGGGAGCAGTTCTTC.

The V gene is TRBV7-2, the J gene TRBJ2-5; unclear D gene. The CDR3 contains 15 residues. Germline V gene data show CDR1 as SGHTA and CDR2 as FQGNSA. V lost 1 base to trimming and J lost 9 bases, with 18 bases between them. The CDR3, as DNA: TGTGCCAGCAGCTTAGACTTGCGGAAAGCCGGCGCCCAGTACTTC. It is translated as CASSLDLRKAGAQYF.

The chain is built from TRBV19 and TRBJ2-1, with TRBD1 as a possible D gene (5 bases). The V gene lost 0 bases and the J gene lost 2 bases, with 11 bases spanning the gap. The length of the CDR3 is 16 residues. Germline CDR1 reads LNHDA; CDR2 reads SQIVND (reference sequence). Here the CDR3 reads CASSIETGPPYNEQFF. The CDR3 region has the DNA TGTGCCAGTAGTATAGAAACAGGTCCCCCCTACAATGAGCAGTTCTTC.

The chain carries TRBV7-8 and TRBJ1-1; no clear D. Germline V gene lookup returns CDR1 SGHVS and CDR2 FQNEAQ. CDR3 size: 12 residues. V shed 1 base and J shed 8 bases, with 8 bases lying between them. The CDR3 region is CASSLGAREAFF. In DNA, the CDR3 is TGTGCCAGCAGCTTAGGGGCCCGGGAAGCTTTCTTT.

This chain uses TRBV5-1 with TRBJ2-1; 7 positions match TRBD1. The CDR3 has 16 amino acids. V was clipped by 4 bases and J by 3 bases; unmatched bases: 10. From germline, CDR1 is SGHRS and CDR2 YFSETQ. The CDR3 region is CASSGRRTGNYNEQFF. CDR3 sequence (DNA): TGCGCCAGCAGCGGGAGAAGGACAGGAAACTACAATGAGCAGTTCTTC.

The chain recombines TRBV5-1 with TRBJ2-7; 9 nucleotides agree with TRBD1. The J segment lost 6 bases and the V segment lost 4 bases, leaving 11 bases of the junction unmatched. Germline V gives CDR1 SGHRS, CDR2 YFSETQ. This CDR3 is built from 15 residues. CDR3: CASSVTGTGMGEQYF. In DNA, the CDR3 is TGCGCCAGCAGCGTAACCGGGACAGGGATGGGCGAGCAGTACTTC.

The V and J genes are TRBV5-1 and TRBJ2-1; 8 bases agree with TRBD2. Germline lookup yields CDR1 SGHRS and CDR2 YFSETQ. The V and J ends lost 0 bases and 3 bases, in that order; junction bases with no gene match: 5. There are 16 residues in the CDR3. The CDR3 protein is CASSLDGGGGYNEQFF. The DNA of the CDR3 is TGCGCCAGCAGCTTGGACGGGGGGGGCGGCTACAATGAGCAGTTCTTC.

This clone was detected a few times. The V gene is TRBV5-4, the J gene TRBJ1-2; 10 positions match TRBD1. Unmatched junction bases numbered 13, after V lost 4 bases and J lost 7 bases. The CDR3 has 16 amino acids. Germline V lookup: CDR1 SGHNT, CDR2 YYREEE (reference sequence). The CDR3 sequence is CASSHPNRDRGFGYTF. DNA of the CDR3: TGTGCCAGCAGCCACCCCAACCGGGACAGGGGATTTGGCTACACCTTC.

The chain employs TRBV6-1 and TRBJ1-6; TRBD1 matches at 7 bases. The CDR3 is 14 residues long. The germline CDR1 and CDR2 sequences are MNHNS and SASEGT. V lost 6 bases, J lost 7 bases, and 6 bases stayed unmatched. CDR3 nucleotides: TGTGCCAGCAGAGGGGACAGTTTCAATTCACCCCTCCACTTT. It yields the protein CASRGDSFNSPLHF.

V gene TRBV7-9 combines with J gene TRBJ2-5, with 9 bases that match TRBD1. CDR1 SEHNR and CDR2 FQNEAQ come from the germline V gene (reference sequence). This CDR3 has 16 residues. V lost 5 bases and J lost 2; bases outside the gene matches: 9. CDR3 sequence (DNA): TGTGCCAGCAGCAATCCTCCCGGGACAGGGCAAGAGACCCAGTACTTC. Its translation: CASSNPPGTGQETQYF.

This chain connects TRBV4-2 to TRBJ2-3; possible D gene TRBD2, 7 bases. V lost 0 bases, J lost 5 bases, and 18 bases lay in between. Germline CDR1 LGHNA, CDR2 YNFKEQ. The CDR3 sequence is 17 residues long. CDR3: CASSQDWGGRVGDTQYF. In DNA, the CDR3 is TGTGCCAGCAGCCAAGATTGGGGGGGCCGGGTTGGAGATACGCAGTATTTT.

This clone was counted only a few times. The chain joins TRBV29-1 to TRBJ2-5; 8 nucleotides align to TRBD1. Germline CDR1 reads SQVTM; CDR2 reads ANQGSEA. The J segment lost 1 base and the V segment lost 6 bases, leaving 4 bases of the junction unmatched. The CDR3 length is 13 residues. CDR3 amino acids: CSVDRGFQETQYF. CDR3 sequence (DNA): TGCAGCGTAGACAGGGGTTTCCAAGAGACCCAGTACTTC.

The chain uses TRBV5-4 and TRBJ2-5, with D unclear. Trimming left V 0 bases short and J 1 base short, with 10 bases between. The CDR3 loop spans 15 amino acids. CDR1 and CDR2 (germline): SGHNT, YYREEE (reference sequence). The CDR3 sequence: CASSLAIQFQETQYF. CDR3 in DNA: TGTGCCAGCAGCTTGGCCATCCAATTCCAAGAGACCCAGTACTTC.